These 17 T cell receptor beta chains originate from one sample sequenced in a study of T-cell reconstitution after alpha-beta-depleted transplantation in children. The TCRbeta library was prepared with unique molecular identifiers. TCRdb re-called the PCR reads through MiXCR, storing one row per CDR3 protein. The sample lists approximately 130,000 distinct CDR3 sequences; roughly 10% were seen once. Here the sequenced sample was PBMCs, mostly from graft donor cells, taken 180 days after TCRalphabeta/CD19-depleted stem cell transplant. The receptors were sampled from a girl under two years old who had a stem cell transplant for combined immunodeficiency, so the T cells may come from the graft donor.

This clonotype was counted ten times or more. The chain is built from TRBV7-9 and TRBJ2-2; possibly TRBD1 for D (5 bases). CDR3 length equals 14 residues. Trimming pared 4 bases from V and 6 bases from J, leaving 12 bases between. CDR1 and CDR2 from the germline V gene are SEHNR and FQNEAQ (reference sequence). CDR3 residues: CASSSDIRPGELFF. CDR3 sequence (DNA): TGTGCCAGCAGCTCGGACATCCGTCCCGGGGAGCTGTTTTTT.

This clonotype turned up a few times. The gene calls are TRBV12-3 or TRBV12-4 and TRBJ2-1, with 9 nucleotides matching TRBD1. V shed 2 bases, J shed 7 bases, and the junction held 6 bases outside the gene matches. The CDR3 is 15 amino acids. The CDR3 DNA sequence: TGTGCCAGCAGTTTAACAGGGGGCGCAAGGAATGAGCAGTTCTTC. This codes for CASSLTGGARNEQFF.

This clonotype was picked up a small number of times. J is TRBJ2-1 and V is TRBV28, with TRBD1 matching 7 bases. The CDR3 is 13 residues long. Germline CDR1 and CDR2: MDHEN and SYDVKM. Losses at the gene ends were 7 bases for V and 5 bases for J; bases not matched to a gene: 5. The CDR3 here is CASTQGDNNEQFF. For the CDR3, the DNA is TGTGCCAGCACCCAGGGGGACAACAATGAGCAGTTCTTC. The whole variable domain, filled in from reference TRBV28 and TRBJ2-1, reads DVKVTQSSRYLVKRTGEKVFLECVQDMDHENMFWYRQDPGLGLRLIYFSYDVKMKEKGDIPEGYSVSREKKERFSLILESASTNQTSMYLCASTQGDNNEQFFGPGTRLTVL.

CDR3 sequence (DNA): TGTGCCAGCAGGGCTGGGTTTCGCCCACAGACAGATACGCAGTATTTT. Translated, it gives CASRAGFRPQTDTQYF. V is TRBV27 and J is TRBJ2-3, with D unresolved. The CDR3 consists of 16 residues. Germline V CDR1 and CDR2: MNHEY, SMNVEV (reference sequence). V lost 6 bases to trimming and J lost 3 bases, with 19 bases between them.

This chain links TRBV5-6 with TRBJ2-1; 12 nucleotides match TRBD2. Germline CDR1 reads SGHDT; CDR2 reads YYEEEE. CDR3 size: 14 residues. J gave up 10 bases and V 6 bases, and 8 bases lay outside the gene matches. The CDR3 sequence: CASTRLAGVREQFF. The CDR3 bases are TGTGCCAGCACCCGACTAGCGGGAGTAAGAGAGCAGTTCTTC.

This chain uses TRBV6-1 with TRBJ2-1, with 7 bases lining up with TRBD1. This CDR3 is 13 amino acids long. V was pared by 7 bases and J by 9 bases, with 9 bases of the junction left unmatched. Per germline, CDR1 MNHNS and CDR2 SASEGT. CDR3 coding DNA: TGTGCCAGCAAAGGGACAGCCCACGGTGAGCAGTTCTTC. Amino acids: CASKGTAHGEQFF.

This clonotype was counted only a few times. V and J are TRBV6-1 and TRBJ2-4; possible D gene TRBD2, 6 bases. With 3 bases removed from V and 0 bases from J, the gap between germline ends came to 9 bases. Germline V lookup: CDR1 MNHNS, CDR2 SASEGT. This CDR3 has 15 residues. The CDR3 DNA sequence: TGTGCCAGCAGTGAGCGGGATCTAGCCAAAAACATTCAGTACTTC. Its translation is CASSERDLAKNIQYF.

This clonotype was counted a few times. The V and J genes are TRBV20-1 and TRBJ2-5, with 9 bases matching TRBD1. Germline loops: CDR1 DFQATT, CDR2 SNEGSKA (reference sequence). CDR3 length: 13 amino acids. V lost 5 bases to trimming and J lost 4 bases; unmatched junction nucleotides: 5. CDR3 sequence: CSAHGTGPETQYF. Written as DNA, the CDR3 is TGCAGTGCTCATGGGACAGGGCCAGAGACCCAGTACTTC.

This clonotype was found a few times. The chain is built from TRBV18 and TRBJ2-7; 9 positions match TRBD1. CDR3 length equals 14 residues. With 1 base clipped from V and 5 bases from J, the junction kept 3 bases outside the gene matches. Germline CDR1 reads KGHSH; CDR2 reads LQKENI. The CDR3 loop is CASSPLQGAHEQYF. The CDR3 DNA reads TGTGCCAGCTCACCACTACAGGGGGCCCACGAGCAGTACTTC.

The genes are TRBV7-2 and TRBJ2-3, with TRBD2 identical over 10 bases. CDR1 is SGHTA and CDR2 is FQGNSA in the germline V gene. V shed 5 bases, J shed 4 bases, and the junction held 9 bases outside the gene matches. CDR3 size: 16 residues. The CDR3 sequence: CASSPRAGGLADTQYF. The CDR3 DNA reads TGTGCCAGCAGCCCTCGAGCGGGAGGGCTGGCAGATACGCAGTATTTT.

This clonotype has at least ten counts. The rearrangement uses TRBV20-1 and TRBJ2-7; 7 nucleotides line up with TRBD2. V dropped 7 bases and J dropped 2; count of bases not matched to a gene: 2. The CDR3 is made up of 11 amino acids. The V gene's germline CDR1 is DFQATT and CDR2 SNEGSKA (reference sequence). In DNA, the CDR3 is TGCAGTGTTGGGACTACCTACGAGCAGTACTTC. Protein product: CSVGTTYEQYF.

This clonotype has more than one count but fewer than ten. V and J are TRBV7-3 and TRBJ2-3; 8 nucleotides agree with TRBD2. The CDR3 spans 15 residues. J lost 4 bases, V lost 5 bases, and 8 bases had no gene match. The germline V gene encodes CDR1 SGHTA and CDR2 FQGTGA. For the CDR3, the DNA is TGTGCCAGCAGCCCTCGCGGGAGGTTGCCAGATACGCAGTATTTT. Encoded protein: CASSPRGRLPDTQYF.

This clonotype was detected only a few times. The chain has TRBV28 and TRBJ2-7; 8 nucleotides match TRBD2. This CDR3 contains 14 residues. The germline gives CDR1 MDHEN, CDR2 SYDVKM. Unmatched junction bases numbered 8, after V lost 5 bases and J lost 5 bases. The CDR3 DNA reads TGTGCCAGCAGTCCCCGGGGGGGGGACAACGAGCAGTACTTC. The encoded protein is CASSPRGGDNEQYF.

The genes are TRBV12-3 or TRBV12-4 and TRBJ2-3; the match to TRBD2 covers 13 bases. The CDR3 is made up of 19 amino acids. V lost 5 bases to trimming and J lost 2 bases; unmatched junction nucleotides: 13. Here the CDR3 reads CASSPQGLAGAGATDTQYF. The CDR3 nucleotides read TGTGCCAGCAGTCCTCAAGGACTAGCGGGAGCGGGTGCCACAGATACGCAGTATTTT.

The chain has TRBV29-1 and TRBJ1-1; D unclear. Looked up from germline, CDR1 is SQVTM and CDR2 is ANQGSEA. The CDR3 sequence is 13 residues long. V dropped 2 bases and J dropped 8 bases, with 15 bases sitting between them. CDR3 in amino acids: CSVENLAPSEAFF. The CDR3 DNA sequence: TGCAGCGTTGAAAATTTGGCCCCGAGCGAAGCTTTCTTT.

This clonotype has more than one count but fewer than ten. This chain uses TRBV28 with TRBJ2-5; unclear D gene. The germline V and J ends were trimmed by 2 bases and 3 bases, with 7 bases remaining between them. CDR3 length: 13 amino acids. Germline V gene lookup returns CDR1 MDHEN and CDR2 SYDVKM. CDR3 bases: TGTGCCAGCAGTTTAGCCGGAAAAGAGACCCAGTACTTC. Encoded protein: CASSLAGKETQYF. Drawing the rest from reference TRBV28 and TRBJ2-5, the complete variable domain is DVKVTQSSRYLVKRTGEKVFLECVQDMDHENMFWYRQDPGLGLRLIYFSYDVKMKEKGDIPEGYSVSREKKERFSLILESASTNQTSMYLCASSLAGKETQYFGPGTRLLVL.

This clonotype was detected a few times. J is TRBJ2-7 and V is TRBV5-1, with 8 bases identical to TRBD2. The CDR3 runs 18 residues. Per germline, CDR1 SGHRS and CDR2 YFSETQ. V shed 0 bases and J 2 bases; nucleotides not matched to a gene: 13. The CDR3 DNA sequence: TGCGCCAGCAGCTTGGCCCCCACGGGAGGGACTACCCCCTACGAGCAGTACTTC. This encodes CASSLAPTGGTTPYEQYF.